The 23 T cell receptor beta chains below were found in one sample sequenced in a study of blood T cell repertoires in COVID-19 (TCRdb year 2020). The library was generated by the immunoSEQ multiplex PCR assay. As stored in TCRdb, this immuneACCESS dataset retains in-frame rearrangements with V and J assigned. A fraction of the clones does not appear; measured against another copy, unresolved V genes explain less than half of the discrepancy, and the remainder lacks a known reason. This sample holds 150,000 to 200,000 clones; approximately 79% were observed only once. The ten most abundant clones make up about 19% of the sample. Sequenced: peripheral blood. These receptors all stem from a woman of 80 years or more with acute or convalescent COVID-19.

V is TRBV18 and J is TRBJ2-1; 8 positions agree with TRBD2. The CDR3 totals 16 residues. Trimming took 3 bases from V and 4 from J; bases not matched to a gene: 8. The germline gives CDR1 KGHSH, CDR2 LQKENI. Here the CDR3 DNA reads TGTGCCAGCTCACCCTTAGCGGGGATGGATTACAATGAGCAGTTCTTC. Translated: CASSPLAGMDYNEQFF.

This chain connects TRBV29-1 to TRBJ2-1; 9 bases fit TRBD1. The germline CDR1 and CDR2 sequences are SQVTM and ANQGSEA. Trimming removed 7 bases from V and 4 bases from J; junction bases left unmatched: 5. The CDR3 totals 13 residues. The CDR3 is CSGWTGVYNEQFF. The CDR3 nucleotides are TGCAGCGGATGGACAGGGGTATACAATGAGCAGTTCTTC.

This chain links TRBV2 with TRBJ1-2; 7 nucleotides line up with TRBD1. CDR3 length: 13 residues. Unmatched junction bases numbered 3, after V lost 4 bases and J lost 4 bases. Looked up from germline, CDR1 is SNHLY and CDR2 is FYNNEI. The CDR3 DNA follows: TGTGCCAGCAGTGGGGACAGACCCTATGGCTACACCTTC. Translation gives CASSGDRPYGYTF.

The chain recombines TRBV5-4 with TRBJ1-1; unclear D gene. V was clipped by 4 bases and J by 0 bases, with 7 bases between them. The CDR3 length is 13 residues. CDR1 SGHNT and CDR2 YYREEE come from the germline V gene (reference sequence). In nucleotides, the CDR3 is TGTGCCAGCAGCCACAAATTGAACACTGAAGCTTTCTTT. Translation: CASSHKLNTEAFF.

V usage is TRBV29-1 and J usage is TRBJ2-6; D remains ambiguous. V gave up 4 bases and J gave up 0 bases, with 4 bases separating them. CDR1 SQVTM and CDR2 ANQGSEA come from the germline V gene. This CDR3 region has 13 residues. This CDR3 is CSVVVSGANVLTF. CDR3 bases: TGCAGCGTTGTCGTCTCTGGGGCCAACGTCCTGACTTTC.

The chain carries TRBV5-1 and TRBJ2-1; no firm D call. CDR1 is SGHRS, CDR2 YFSETQ, per germline. The CDR3 is 15 residues long. Trimming took off 1 base at V and 0 bases at J, with 8 bases between the two ends. As DNA, the CDR3 is TGCGCCAGCAGCTTGAATGCTATCTCCTACAATGAGCAGTTCTTC. It encodes CASSLNAISYNEQFF.

The chain employs TRBV5-8 and TRBJ1-2, with TRBD1 as a possible D gene (6 bases). The germline V gene encodes CDR1 SGHTS and CDR2 YDEGEE. The CDR3 sequence is 12 residues long. Between the trimmed V and J ends, which lost 4 bases and 7 bases, there was a span of 11 bases. CDR3 sequence: CASSTGHTGYTF. CDR3 nucleotide sequence: TGTGCCAGCAGCACGGGACACACTGGCTACACCTTC.

This clone showed up many times. Other DNA sequences of this sample code for an identical CDR3. J is TRBJ1-6 and V is TRBV3-1 (or the pseudogene TRBV3-2); D unclear. There are 12 residues in the CDR3. The germline V gene has CDR1 LGHDT and CDR2 YNNKEL (reference sequence). Deletions cut 0 bases from V and 10 bases from J, with 4 bases between. DNA for the CDR3: TGTGCCAGCAGCCAAGAACAGTCACCCCTCCACTTT. Protein: CASSQEQSPLHF.

This clone was detected a few times. The chain has TRBV15 and TRBJ2-7; 11 nucleotides line up with TRBD1. This CDR3 is built from 16 residues. CDR1 LNHNV and CDR2 YYDKDF come from the germline V gene (reference sequence). V gave up 4 bases and J gave up 4 bases; unmatched junction bases: 9. CDR3 nucleotide sequence: TGTGCCACCAGCACTCTCCGGGACAGGGGGGAGTACGAGCAGTACTTC. It codes for CATSTLRDRGEYEQYF.

The V call is TRBV28, the J call TRBJ2-7; D is unresolved. Germline values: CDR1 MDHEN, CDR2 SYDVKM. The CDR3 is made up of 14 amino acids. V dropped 7 bases and J dropped 0 bases, with 13 bases sitting between them. In nucleotides, the CDR3 is TGTGCCAGCAAGTCCACTATCGGCTCCTACGAGCAGTACTTC. This sequence encodes CASKSTIGSYEQYF.

This chain connects TRBV5-1 to TRBJ2-2; 10 bases fit TRBD2. This CDR3 is 16 amino acids long. Germline CDR1 is SGHRS and CDR2 is YFSETQ. V gave up 3 bases and J gave up 1 base; unmatched junction bases: 3. The CDR3 DNA follows: TGCGCCAGCAGCTCCAGACTAGCGGGGAACACCGGGGAGCTGTTTTTT. This codes for CASSSRLAGNTGELFF.

This clone is a singleton in its sample. The V and J genes are TRBV3-1 (or the pseudogene TRBV3-2) and TRBJ1-2, with a tentative D call TRBD1 (6 bases). Germline CDR1 and CDR2: LGHDT and YNNKEL (reference sequence). Trimming took off 4 bases at V and 4 bases at J, with 10 bases between the two ends. CDR3 length: 13 residues. CDR3 sequence reads: CASSPRGGYGYTF. The CDR3 bases are TGTGCCAGCAGCCCCCGAGGGGGCTATGGCTACACCTTC.

This clone was detected once. The chain links TRBV10-3 to TRBJ2-2; 7 bases match TRBD2. This CDR3 is built from 17 residues. V dropped 3 bases and J dropped 1; count of bases not matched to a gene: 8. Germline assignment: CDR1 ENHRY and CDR2 SYGVKD. In DNA, the CDR3 is TGTGCCATCAGTGATTACGGGACTAACAAGAACACCGGGGAGCTGTTTTTT. Residues: CAISDYGTNKNTGELFF.

This chain uses TRBV10-3 with TRBJ1-3; the D gene is possibly TRBD1 (5 bases). CDR3 length: 14 residues. V was pared by 6 bases and J by 0 bases, with 9 bases between. Germline V gene data show CDR1 as ENHRY and CDR2 as SYGVKD. The CDR3 DNA reads TGTGCCATCAGAGGTGACAGCTCTGGAAACACCATATATTTT. It is translated as CAIRGDSSGNTIYF.

This sequence joins TRBV25-1 and TRBJ1-6, with TRBD1 identical over 7 bases. The ends lost 1 base at V and 7 bases at J; junction bases unmatched: 4. The CDR3 contains 15 residues. Germline CDR1 reads MGHDK; CDR2 reads SYGVNS. CDR3 nucleotide sequence: TGTGCCAGCAGTGAATCCCGACAGGGCAATTCACCCCTCCACTTT. It encodes CASSESRQGNSPLHF. The variable domain in full, completed from reference TRBV25-1 and TRBJ1-6, reads EADIYQTPRYLVIGTGKKITLECSQTMGHDKMYWYQQDPGMELHLIHYSYGVNSTEKGDLSSESTVSRIRTEHFPLTLESARPSHTSQYLCASSESRQGNSPLHFGNGTRLTVT.

This chain's CDR3 is CAWSDSRETQYF. The CDR3 DNA follows: TGTGCCTGGAGTGACTCCAGGGAGACCCAGTACTTC. This rearrangement joins TRBV30 to TRBJ2-5; D gene unclear. Germline CDR1 GTSNPN, CDR2 SVGIG (reference sequence). The germline V and J ends were trimmed by 1 base and 5 bases, with 8 bases remaining between them. The CDR3 totals 12 residues.

This sequence joins TRBV2 and TRBJ1-1; D is possibly TRBD1 (6 bases). Trimming took off 6 bases at V and 7 bases at J, with 9 bases between the two ends. This CDR3 contains 11 residues. CDR1 and CDR2 from the germline V gene are SNHLY and FYNNEI. The CDR3 region has the DNA TGTGCCAGCAGCACAGGGTTTGAAGCTTTCTTT. Amino acids: CASSTGFEAFF.

The chain combines TRBV5-6 with TRBJ1-1; D is undetermined. The length of the CDR3 is 15 residues. Germline V gene data show CDR1 as SGHDT and CDR2 as YYEEEE. Trimming took 3 bases from V and 2 from J, leaving 14 bases between them. This CDR3 is CASSSFEGVNTEAFF. DNA of the CDR3: TGTGCCAGCAGCTCTTTTGAGGGAGTTAACACTGAAGCTTTCTTT.

This chain connects TRBV6-6 to TRBJ2-3; a weak D match, TRBD2 (5 bases). Germline CDR1 reads MNHNY; CDR2 reads SVGAGI (reference sequence). V lost 5 bases, J lost 6 bases, and 12 bases lay in between. This CDR3 is built from 13 residues. The DNA for the CDR3 is TGTGCCAGCAGTAGACGAGGGAGCGATACGCAGTATTTT. Protein: CASSRRGSDTQYF.

The chain is built from TRBV7-8 and TRBJ1-6; no clear D. CDR1 and CDR2 (germline): SGHVS, FQNEAQ. The germline V and J ends were trimmed by 3 bases and 6 bases, with 9 bases remaining between them. The CDR3 has 14 amino acids. The CDR3 region is CASSFRESNSPLHF. DNA for the CDR3: TGTGCCAGCAGCTTCCGGGAGAGTAATTCACCCCTCCACTTT.

CDR3 amino acids: CASSQEQGADSPLHF. The CDR3 nucleotides read TGTGCCAGCAGCCAAGAACAGGGGGCGGATTCACCCCTCCACTTT. The V gene is TRBV4-2, the J gene TRBJ1-6; 9 bases are a match to TRBD1. The J segment lost 8 bases and the V segment lost 0 bases, leaving 2 bases of the junction unmatched. The germline V gene encodes CDR1 LGHNA and CDR2 YNFKEQ. CDR3 length: 15 residues.

This clone was found a few times. An end of the junction differs from the germline gene, which may be a read error. The CDR3 bases are TGTGCTAGCAGCTTGGGGACTAGCGGAGACCAAGAGACCCAGTACTTC. Its protein is CASSLGTSGDQETQYF. V usage is TRBV7-7 and J usage is TRBJ2-5, with 11 bases fitting TRBD2. CDR1 is SSHAT and CDR2 is FNYEAQ in the germline V gene (reference sequence). CDR3 length: 16 amino acids. Based on the CDR3 plus reference TRBV7-7 and TRBJ2-5, the full variable domain is GAGVSQSPRYKVTKRGQDVTLRCDPISSHATLYWYQQALGQGPEFLTYFNYEAQPDKSGLPSDRFSAERPEGSISTLTIQRTEQRDSAMYRCASSLGTSGDQETQYFGPGTRLLVL.

The count of this clone is one. The V gene is TRBV19, the J gene TRBJ1-2; D might be TRBD1 (6 bases). The germline V gene encodes CDR1 LNHDA and CDR2 SQIVND (reference sequence). The V end lost 6 bases, the J end lost 8 bases, and 19 bases lay between the germline ends. The CDR3 totals 14 residues. The CDR3 loop reads CASRMSTGSVGYTF. CDR3 in DNA: TGTGCCAGTAGAATGAGCACAGGGTCCGTCGGCTACACCTTC. The full variable domain, with the rest looked up from reference TRBV19 and TRBJ1-2, is DGGITQSPKYLFRKEGQNVTLSCEQNLNHDAMYWYRQDPGQGLRLIYYSQIVNDFQKGDIAEGYSVSREKKESFPLTVTSAQKNPTAFYLCASRMSTGSVGYTFGSGTRLTVV.